The 8 T cell receptor beta chains reported below all come from one sample, sequenced in a study of beta chain features in type 1 diabetes. General observations from the study: Across all four CD4+ subsets, people with type 1 diabetes showed modestly shorter TCRB CDR3s.

Their cognate antigens are unknown. Every bit of the isolated RNA underwent reverse transcription, so sequencing read expressed TCRB transcripts. The protocol was immunoSEQ multiplex PCR, while the TCRdb copy is restricted to in-frame clones and leaves out a portion. The sample holds approximately 250,000 clones, about 23% seen once. Sequenced material: naive CD4+ T cells from blood. The receptor set was obtained from a woman aged 30 to 39 with type 1 diabetes.

This clone was counted a few times. J is TRBJ1-2 and V is TRBV28; D call uncertain. CDR1 is MDHEN and CDR2 is SYDVKM in the germline V gene. This CDR3 is 12 amino acids long. Between the trimmed V and J ends, which lost 4 bases and 4 bases, there was a span of 7 bases. CDR3 bases: TGTGCCAGCAGTTCCCCATCCTATGGCTACACCTTC. Protein sequence: CASSSPSYGYTF.

The CDR3 DNA reads as TGCGCCAGCAGCCAAGACAGGACAGCCGGCTACACCTTC. It yields the protein CASSQDRTAGYTF. The V gene is TRBV5-1, the J gene TRBJ1-2; tentatively, D is TRBD1 (6 bases). V gave up 4 bases and J gave up 8 bases, with 15 bases separating them. CDR1 is SGHRS, CDR2 YFSETQ, per germline. This CDR3 spans 13 amino acids.

This clone appeared a few times. This sequence joins TRBV9 and TRBJ2-7; 7 nucleotides align to TRBD2. V lost 4 bases to trimming and J lost 2 bases; unmatched junction nucleotides: 9. Germline loops: CDR1 SGDLS, CDR2 YYNGEE. The CDR3 loop spans 15 amino acids. Here the CDR3 reads CASSPNRLATYEQYF. The CDR3 bases are TGTGCCAGCAGCCCAAACCGACTAGCCACCTACGAGCAGTACTTC.

The chain has TRBV29-1 and TRBJ1-4; D might be TRBD1 (6 bases). V was cut by 6 bases and J by 7 bases, with 18 bases left in between. Germline loops: CDR1 SQVTM, CDR2 ANQGSEA. CDR3 length equals 14 residues. The CDR3 coding sequence is TGCAGCGTCGCGGGTCAGGGGTTGGGTGAAAAACTGTTTTTT. As protein: CSVAGQGLGEKLFF.

This clone was seen more than once but under ten times. Other DNA sequences in this sample translate to the same CDR3. The chain links TRBV29-1 to TRBJ2-5, with 10 bases identical to TRBD1. Trimming at V came to 3 bases and at J to 4 bases, leaving 2 bases not matched to a gene. Germline CDR1 reads SQVTM; CDR2 reads ANQGSEA. The CDR3 spans 13 residues. The CDR3 DNA sequence: TGCAGCGTTGAGGGACAGGGGTCAGAGACCCAGTACTTC. Amino acids: CSVEGQGSETQYF.

In this sample, this clone turned up a few times. The V and J genes are TRBV18 and TRBJ2-7; 7 bases align to TRBD1. The length of the CDR3 is 14 residues. Trimming took 6 bases from V and 3 from J; bases not matched to a gene: 8. Germline V CDR1 and CDR2: KGHSH, LQKENI. CDR3 nucleotide sequence: TGTGCCAGCTCCCAACAGGGGACCCTCTACGAGCAGTACTTC. Encoded protein: CASSQQGTLYEQYF.

This clone occurred a few times. The chain uses TRBV30 and TRBJ1-2; unclear D gene. The germline V gene has CDR1 GTSNPN and CDR2 SVGIG (reference sequence). V shed 2 bases and J shed 5 bases, with 6 bases lying between them. The CDR3 extends over 11 amino acids. CDR3 protein: CAWSPVYGYTF. The CDR3 DNA reads TGTGCCTGGAGTCCCGTTTATGGCTACACCTTC.

This sequence joins TRBV23-1 and TRBJ2-7; 8 nucleotides align to TRBD1. TRBV23-1 is given ORF status, its function remaining uncertain. The CDR3 is 15 residues long. Germline trimming cut 4 bases from V and 4 bases from J; bases unmatched to any gene: 9. The CDR3 DNA follows: TGCGCCAGCAGTCCCTGGGGACAGGAGGGATACGAGCAGTACTTC. Its translation is CASSPWGQEGYEQYF.